The rows below give T cell receptor beta chains drawn from one sample of a study of siplizumab effects on memory and regulatory T cells. Profiling relied on immunoSEQ multiplex PCR, and the TCRdb table lists in-frame clones only, not all of them. The sample records approximately 9,500 clones, approximately 40% being singletons. Antigens for these TCRs are unknown. The sequencing input was CFSE-low (dividing) CD8+ T cells sorted from an allogeneic mixed lymphocyte reaction. These receptors were taken from a human donor in good health; the cells came from an allogeneic mixed lymphocyte reaction. Each CDR3 is given with its conserved first and last residue. The D gene is left open where the match is weak. Expanded clones get a size class; other rows say once, few or many, or leave the size out.

clone_size	v_call	cdr3_length	j_call	d_call	cdr3_aa	cdr3_nt
NA	TRBV2	14	TRBJ1-5	NA	CASSVGGGGQPQHF	TGTGCCAGCAGTGTTGGGGGCGGCGGTCAGCCCCAGCATTTT
NA	TRBV2	16	TRBJ2-7	TRBD2	CASSLGPGGPPYEQYF	TGTGCCAGCAGTTTGGGTCCGGGGGGGCCTCCCTACGAGCAGTACTTC
few	TRBV5-1	15	TRBJ2-7	NA	CASSLESHFTYEQYF	TGCGCCAGCAGCTTGGAAAGCCACTTCACCTACGAGCAGTACTTC
medium-sized	TRBV13	14	TRBJ2-1	NA	CASSLRGVYNEQFF	TGTGCCAGCAGCTTGAGGGGGGTCTACAATGAGCAGTTCTTC
NA	TRBV28	16	TRBJ2-7	NA	CASSFVTSVLDNEQYF	TGTGCCAGCAGTTTCGTTACGTCAGTCCTGGATAACGAGCAGTACTTC
NA	TRBV5-1	16	TRBJ2-1	TRBD2	CASSAGLAGERHEQFF	TGCGCCAGCAGCGCGGGACTAGCGGGGGAGAGGCATGAGCAGTTCTTC
medium-sized	TRBV7-9	14	TRBJ1-2	NA	CASTSPDRPHGYTF	TGTGCCAGCACCTCCCCCGACAGGCCCCATGGCTACACCTTC
NA	TRBV20-1	11	TRBJ1-4	NA	CSASGNEKLFF	TGCAGTGCCTCCGGGAATGAAAAACTGTTTTTT
medium-sized	TRBV19	14	TRBJ2-7	NA	CASSAAGTSYEQYF	TGTGCCAGTAGTGCCGCCGGGACATCCTACGAGCAGTACTTC
medium-sized	TRBV6-5	13	TRBJ1-2	TRBD1	CARRDRGPRGYTF	TGTGCCCGAAGGGACAGGGGGCCCCGGGGCTACACCTTC
NA	TRBV4-1	13	TRBJ2-1	NA	CASSQDEGGEQFF	TGCGCCAGCAGCCAAGATGAGGGTGGTGAGCAGTTCTTC
NA	TRBV30	13	TRBJ1-3	NA	CAWKRISGNTIYF	TGTGCCTGGAAGCGGATTTCTGGAAACACCATATATTTT
medium-sized	TRBV27	14	TRBJ2-3	NA	CASSPSTWGDTQYF	TGTGCCAGCAGCCCCTCTACTTGGGGCGATACGCAGTATTTT
few	TRBV9	15	TRBJ2-7	NA	CASSVGAGSTYEQYF	TGTGCCAGCAGCGTGGGGGCAGGGTCTACCTACGAGCAGTACTTC
medium-sized	TRBV13	15	TRBJ2-2	TRBD2	CASSFERENTGELFF	TGTGCCAGCAGCTTTGAGCGGGAGAACACCGGGGAGCTGTTTTTT
NA	TRBV6-5	12	TRBJ2-2	NA	CASSSQGEELFF	TGTGCCAGCAGTTCCCAGGGTGAGGAGCTGTTTTTT
NA	TRBV25-1	12	TRBJ1-2	NA	CASTTGVTGYTF	TGTGCCAGCACTACGGGGGTAACCGGCTACACCTTC
NA	TRBV7-3	16	TRBJ2-1	TRBD2	CASSLGQRGSYNEQFF	TGTGCCAGCAGCTTAGGACAGCGGGGGTCCTACAATGAGCAGTTCTTC
NA	TRBV6-9	13	TRBJ2-7	NA	CASSYGGTYEQYF	TGTGCCAGCAGTTATGGGGGGACCTACGAGCAGTACTTC
NA	TRBV5-1	15	TRBJ2-7	NA	CASSLGAGQSYEQYF	TGCGCCAGCAGCTTGGGAGCAGGGCAAAGCTACGAGCAGTACTTC
few	TRBV4-3	16	TRBJ2-3	NA	CASSQDPGGMPDTQYF	TGCGCCAGCAGCCAAGATCCCGGGGGCATGCCAGATACGCAGTATTTT
NA	TRBV9	15	TRBJ2-7	TRBD1	CASSVTGQGPYEQYF	TGTGCCAGCAGCGTTACGGGACAGGGCCCCTACGAGCAGTACTTC
few	TRBV19	14	TRBJ1-1	NA	CASRELRGNTEAFF	TGTGCCAGTAGGGAGCTAAGAGGAAACACTGAAGCTTTCTTT
NA	TRBV4-1	16	TRBJ2-6	NA	CASSLQVETGANVLTF	TGCGCCAGCAGCCTACAAGTCGAAACTGGGGCCAACGTCCTGACTTTC
few	TRBV7-7	15	TRBJ2-2	TRBD1	CASSYGTGEGGELFF	TGTGCCAGCAGCTACGGGACAGGGGAAGGCGGGGAGCTGTTTTTT
NA	TRBV14	15	TRBJ2-5	NA	CASSQFGGREETQYF	TGTGCCAGCAGCCAATTCGGTGGGCGGGAAGAGACCCAGTACTTC
once	TRBV5-1	14	TRBJ2-1	NA	CASSFRAGYNEQFF	TGCGCCAGCAGCTTCCGCGCGGGGTACAATGAGCAGTTCTTC
NA	TRBV13	14	TRBJ2-5	NA	CASSLRQVQETQYF	TGTGCCAGCAGCTTAAGACAGGTGCAAGAGACCCAGTACTTC
NA	TRBV11-1	12	TRBJ2-5	NA	CASSLVGETQYF	TGTGCCAGCAGCCTGGTTGGTGAGACCCAGTACTTC
NA	TRBV2	13	TRBJ1-2	NA	CASSEARNYGYTF	TGTGCCAGCAGTGAAGCCAGGAACTATGGCTACACCTTC
NA	TRBV5-4	13	TRBJ2-2	NA	CASSLVLPGELFF	TGCGCCAGCAGCTTGGTCCTCCCCGGGGAGCTGTTTTTT
NA	TRBV5-4	18	TRBJ2-5	TRBD2	CASSPTPLAGGLGETQYF	TGTGCCAGCAGCCCGACCCCACTAGCGGGGGGGCTGGGAGAGACCCAGTACTTC